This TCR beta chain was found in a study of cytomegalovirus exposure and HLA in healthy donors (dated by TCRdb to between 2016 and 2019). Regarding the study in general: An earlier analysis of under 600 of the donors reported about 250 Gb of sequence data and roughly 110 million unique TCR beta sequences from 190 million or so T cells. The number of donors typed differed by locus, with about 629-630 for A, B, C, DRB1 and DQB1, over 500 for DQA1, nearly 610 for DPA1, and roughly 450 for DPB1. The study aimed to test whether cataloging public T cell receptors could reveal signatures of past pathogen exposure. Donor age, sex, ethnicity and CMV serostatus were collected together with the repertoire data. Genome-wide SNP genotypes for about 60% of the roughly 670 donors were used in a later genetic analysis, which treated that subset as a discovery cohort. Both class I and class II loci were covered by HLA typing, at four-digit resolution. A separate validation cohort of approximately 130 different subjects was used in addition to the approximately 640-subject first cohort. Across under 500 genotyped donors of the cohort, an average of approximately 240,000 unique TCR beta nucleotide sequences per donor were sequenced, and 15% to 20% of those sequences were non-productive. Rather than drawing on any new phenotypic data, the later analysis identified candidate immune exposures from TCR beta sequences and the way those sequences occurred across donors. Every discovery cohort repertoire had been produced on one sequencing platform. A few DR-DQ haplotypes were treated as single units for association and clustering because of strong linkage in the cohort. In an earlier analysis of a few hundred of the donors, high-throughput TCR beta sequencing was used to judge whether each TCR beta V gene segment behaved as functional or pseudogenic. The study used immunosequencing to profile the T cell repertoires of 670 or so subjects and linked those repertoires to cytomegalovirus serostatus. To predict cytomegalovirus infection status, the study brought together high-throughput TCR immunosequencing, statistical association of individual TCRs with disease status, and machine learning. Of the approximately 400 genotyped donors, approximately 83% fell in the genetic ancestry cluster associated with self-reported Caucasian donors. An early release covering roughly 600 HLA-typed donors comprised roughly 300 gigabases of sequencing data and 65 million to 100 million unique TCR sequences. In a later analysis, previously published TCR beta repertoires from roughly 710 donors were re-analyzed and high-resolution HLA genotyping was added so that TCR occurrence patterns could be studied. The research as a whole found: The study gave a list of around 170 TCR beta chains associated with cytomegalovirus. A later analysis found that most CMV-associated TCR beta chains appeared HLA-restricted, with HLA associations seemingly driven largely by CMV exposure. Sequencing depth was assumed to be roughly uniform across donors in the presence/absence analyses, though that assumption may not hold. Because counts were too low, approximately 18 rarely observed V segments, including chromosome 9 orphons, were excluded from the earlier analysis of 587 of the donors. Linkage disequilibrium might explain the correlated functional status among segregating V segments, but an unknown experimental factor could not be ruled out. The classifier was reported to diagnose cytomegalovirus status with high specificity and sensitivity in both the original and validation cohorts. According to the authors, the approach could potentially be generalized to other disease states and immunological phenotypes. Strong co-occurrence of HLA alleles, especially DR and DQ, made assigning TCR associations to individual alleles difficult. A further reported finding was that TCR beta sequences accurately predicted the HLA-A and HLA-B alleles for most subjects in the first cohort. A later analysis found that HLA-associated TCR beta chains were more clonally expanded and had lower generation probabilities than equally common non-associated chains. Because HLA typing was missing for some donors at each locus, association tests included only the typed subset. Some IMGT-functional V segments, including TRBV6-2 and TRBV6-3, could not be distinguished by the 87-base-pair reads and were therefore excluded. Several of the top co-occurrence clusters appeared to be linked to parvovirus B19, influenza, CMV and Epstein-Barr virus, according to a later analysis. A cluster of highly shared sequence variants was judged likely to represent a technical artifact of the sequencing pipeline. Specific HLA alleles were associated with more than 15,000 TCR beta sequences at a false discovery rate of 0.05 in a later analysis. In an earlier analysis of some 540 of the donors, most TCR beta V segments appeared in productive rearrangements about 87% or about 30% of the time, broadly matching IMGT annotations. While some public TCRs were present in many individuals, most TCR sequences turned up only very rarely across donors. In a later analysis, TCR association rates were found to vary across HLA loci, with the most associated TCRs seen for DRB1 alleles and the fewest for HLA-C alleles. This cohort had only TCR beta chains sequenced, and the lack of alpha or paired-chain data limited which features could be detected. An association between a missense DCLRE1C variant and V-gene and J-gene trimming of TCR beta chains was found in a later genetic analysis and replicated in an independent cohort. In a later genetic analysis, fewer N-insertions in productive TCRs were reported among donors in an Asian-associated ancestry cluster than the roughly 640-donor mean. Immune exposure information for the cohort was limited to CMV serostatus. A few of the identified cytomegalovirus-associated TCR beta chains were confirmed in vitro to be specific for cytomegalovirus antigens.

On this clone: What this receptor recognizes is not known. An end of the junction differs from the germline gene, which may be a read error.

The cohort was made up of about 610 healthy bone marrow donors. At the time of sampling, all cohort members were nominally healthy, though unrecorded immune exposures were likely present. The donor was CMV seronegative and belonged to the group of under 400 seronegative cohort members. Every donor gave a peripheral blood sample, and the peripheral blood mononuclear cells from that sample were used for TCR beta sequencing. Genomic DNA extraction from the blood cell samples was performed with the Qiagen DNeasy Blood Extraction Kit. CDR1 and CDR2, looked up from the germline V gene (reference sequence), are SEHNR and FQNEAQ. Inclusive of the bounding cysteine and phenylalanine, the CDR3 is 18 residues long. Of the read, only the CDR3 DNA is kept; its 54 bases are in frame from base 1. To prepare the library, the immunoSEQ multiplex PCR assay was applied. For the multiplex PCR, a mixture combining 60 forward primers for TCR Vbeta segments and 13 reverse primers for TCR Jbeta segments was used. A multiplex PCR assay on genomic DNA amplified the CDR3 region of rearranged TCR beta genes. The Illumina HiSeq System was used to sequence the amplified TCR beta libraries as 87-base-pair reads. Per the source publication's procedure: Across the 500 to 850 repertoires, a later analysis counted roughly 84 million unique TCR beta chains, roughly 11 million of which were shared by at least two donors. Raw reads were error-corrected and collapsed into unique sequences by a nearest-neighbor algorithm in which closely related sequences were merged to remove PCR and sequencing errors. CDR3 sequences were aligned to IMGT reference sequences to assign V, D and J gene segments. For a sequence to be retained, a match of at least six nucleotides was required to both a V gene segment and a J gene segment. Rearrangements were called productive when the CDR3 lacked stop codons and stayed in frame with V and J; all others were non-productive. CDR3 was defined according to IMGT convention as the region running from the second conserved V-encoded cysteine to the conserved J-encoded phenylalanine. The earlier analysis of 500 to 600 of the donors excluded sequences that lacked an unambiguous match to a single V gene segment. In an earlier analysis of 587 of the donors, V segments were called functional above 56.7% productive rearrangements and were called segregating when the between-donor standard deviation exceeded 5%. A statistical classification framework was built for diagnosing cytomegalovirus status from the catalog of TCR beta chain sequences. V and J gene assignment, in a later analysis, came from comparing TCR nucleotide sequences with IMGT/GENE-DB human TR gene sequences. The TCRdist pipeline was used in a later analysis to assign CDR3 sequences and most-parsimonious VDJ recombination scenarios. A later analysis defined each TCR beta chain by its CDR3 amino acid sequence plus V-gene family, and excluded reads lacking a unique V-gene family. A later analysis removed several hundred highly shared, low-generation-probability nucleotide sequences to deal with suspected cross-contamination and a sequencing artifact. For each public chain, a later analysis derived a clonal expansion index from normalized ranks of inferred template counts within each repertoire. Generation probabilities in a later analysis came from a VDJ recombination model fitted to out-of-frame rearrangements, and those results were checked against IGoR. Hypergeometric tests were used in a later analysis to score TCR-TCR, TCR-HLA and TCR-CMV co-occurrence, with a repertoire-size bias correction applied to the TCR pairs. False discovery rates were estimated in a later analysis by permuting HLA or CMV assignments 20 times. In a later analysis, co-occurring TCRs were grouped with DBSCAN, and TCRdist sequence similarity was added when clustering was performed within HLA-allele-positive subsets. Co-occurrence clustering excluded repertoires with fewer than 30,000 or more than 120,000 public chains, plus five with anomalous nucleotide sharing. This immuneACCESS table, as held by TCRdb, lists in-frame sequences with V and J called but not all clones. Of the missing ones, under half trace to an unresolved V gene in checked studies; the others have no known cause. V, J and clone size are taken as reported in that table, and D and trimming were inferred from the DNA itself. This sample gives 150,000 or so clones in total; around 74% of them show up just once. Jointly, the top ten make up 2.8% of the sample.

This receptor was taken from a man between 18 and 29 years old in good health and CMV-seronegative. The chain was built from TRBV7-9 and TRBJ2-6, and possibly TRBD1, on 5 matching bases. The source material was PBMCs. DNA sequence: TGTTCCAGCAGCTTCGATGCAGGGTTCCGCTCTGGGGCCAACGTCCTGACTTTC. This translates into CSSSFDAGFRSGANVLTF.